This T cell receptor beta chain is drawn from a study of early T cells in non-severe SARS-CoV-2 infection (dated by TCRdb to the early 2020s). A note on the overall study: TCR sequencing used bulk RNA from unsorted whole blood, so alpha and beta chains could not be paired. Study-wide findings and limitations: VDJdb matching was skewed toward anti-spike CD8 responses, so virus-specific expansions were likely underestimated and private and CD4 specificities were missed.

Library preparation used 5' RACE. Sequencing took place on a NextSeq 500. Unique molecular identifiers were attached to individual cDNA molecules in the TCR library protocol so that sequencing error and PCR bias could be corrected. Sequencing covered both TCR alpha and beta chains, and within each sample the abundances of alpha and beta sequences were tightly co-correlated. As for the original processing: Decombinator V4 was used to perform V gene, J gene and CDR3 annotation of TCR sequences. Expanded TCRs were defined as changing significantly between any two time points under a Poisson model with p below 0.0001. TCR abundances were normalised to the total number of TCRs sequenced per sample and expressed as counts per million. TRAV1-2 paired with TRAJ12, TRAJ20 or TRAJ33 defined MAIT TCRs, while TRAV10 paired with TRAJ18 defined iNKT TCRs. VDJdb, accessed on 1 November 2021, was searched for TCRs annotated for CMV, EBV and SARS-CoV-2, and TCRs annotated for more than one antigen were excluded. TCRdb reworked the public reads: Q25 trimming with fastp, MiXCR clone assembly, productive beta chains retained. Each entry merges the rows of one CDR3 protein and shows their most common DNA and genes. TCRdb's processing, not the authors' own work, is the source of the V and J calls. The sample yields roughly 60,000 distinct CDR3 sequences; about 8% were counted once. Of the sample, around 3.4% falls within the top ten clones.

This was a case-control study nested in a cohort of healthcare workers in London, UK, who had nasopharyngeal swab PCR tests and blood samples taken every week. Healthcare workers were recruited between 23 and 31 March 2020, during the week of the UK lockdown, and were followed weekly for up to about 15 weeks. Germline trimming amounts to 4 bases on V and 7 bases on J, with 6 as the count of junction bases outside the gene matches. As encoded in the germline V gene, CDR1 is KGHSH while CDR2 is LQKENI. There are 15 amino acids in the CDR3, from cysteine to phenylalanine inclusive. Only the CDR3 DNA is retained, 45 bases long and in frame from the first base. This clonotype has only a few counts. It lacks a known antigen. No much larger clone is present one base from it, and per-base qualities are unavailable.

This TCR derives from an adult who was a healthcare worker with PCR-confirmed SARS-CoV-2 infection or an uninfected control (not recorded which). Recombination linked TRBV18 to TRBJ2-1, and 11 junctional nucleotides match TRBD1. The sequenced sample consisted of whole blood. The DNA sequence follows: TGTGCCAGCTCACTCGGACAGGGGGCCGGAAATGAGCAGTTCTTC. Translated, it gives CASSLGQGAGNEQFF. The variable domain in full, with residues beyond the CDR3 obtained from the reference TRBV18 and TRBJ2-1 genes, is NAGVMQNPRHLVRRRGQEARLRCSPMKGHSHVYWYRQLPEEGLKFMVYLQKENIIDESGMPKERFSAEFPKEGPSILRIQQVVRGDSAAYFCASSLGQGAGNEQFFGPGTRLTVL.